These 3 T cell receptor beta chains were all obtained from the same sample, sequenced in a study of blood T cell repertoires in COVID-19. Data came from immunoSEQ multiplex PCR; TCRdb stores just in-frame clones and leaves some out. The data show tens of thousands of clones, roughly 70% seen once. The sequenced sample was peripheral blood. The receptors were sampled from a human donor with acute or convalescent COVID-19. The donor label of this sample is uncertain.

The J gene is TRBJ2-7, the V gene TRBV7-9; D possibly corresponds to TRBD2 (5 bases). There are 13 residues in the CDR3. The V end was cut by 5 bases, the J end by 7 bases, with 15 bases between. Germline V gives CDR1 SEHNR, CDR2 FQNEAQ (reference sequence). CDR3 in amino acids: CASSTGLLREQYV. CDR3 coding DNA: TGTGCCAGCAGCACTGGACTCCTCCGGGAGCAGTACGTC.

The rearrangement uses TRBV3-1 (or the pseudogene TRBV3-2) and TRBJ2-1, with 12 bases identical to TRBD2. J lost 3 bases, V lost 4 bases, and 1 base had no gene match. The CDR3 is 15 amino acids. Looked up from germline, CDR1 is LGHDT and CDR2 is YNNKEL (reference sequence). The CDR3, as DNA: TGTGCCAGCAGCCTGGGACTAGCGGGCTACAATGAGCAGTTCTTC. Its protein product is CASSLGLAGYNEQFF.

The chain joins TRBV7-9 to TRBJ2-1; 10 nucleotides agree with TRBD1. V dropped 1 base and J dropped 1; count of bases not matched to a gene: 1. Germline CDR1 is SEHNR and CDR2 is FQNEAQ (reference sequence). This CDR3 is 16 amino acids long. The CDR3 reads CASSLGDRGSYNEQFF. CDR3 nucleotide sequence: TGTGCCAGCAGCTTAGGGGACAGGGGTTCCTACAATGAGCAGTTCTTC.